One T cell receptor (beta chain) is described in this entry. Its antigen remains unidentified. The repertoire was sequenced with immunoSEQ multiplex PCR; TCRdb's copy has only in-frame clones and lacks some. The sample includes approximately 150,000 clones, about nine tenths of them seen just once. This record comes from a study of T cell responses to AZD1222 COVID-19 vaccine. From germline, CDR1 is MDHEN and CDR2 SYDVKM. Trimming stripped 4 bases from V and 3 bases from J, with 13 bases between. The CDR3 extends over 14 amino acids. Study-wide findings and caveats: Reportedly, nearly half of unique spike TCRs recognized epitopes outside B.1.351/B.1.1.7 mutations.

The TCR comes from an adult in good health. The sample in question was peripheral blood, obtained on day 0 of AZD1222 vaccination. The rearrangement joins TRBV28 to TRBJ2-7; TRBD2 is a possible D gene (5 bases). The DNA for the CDR3 is TGTGCCAGCAGTTCGCGGGCTCCGTACTACGAGCAGTACTTC. Its protein product is CASSSRAPYYEQYF. The complete variable domain, with remaining parts taken from reference TRBV28 and TRBJ2-7, reads DVKVTQSSRYLVKRTGEKVFLECVQDMDHENMFWYRQDPGLGLRLIYFSYDVKMKEKGDIPEGYSVSREKKERFSLILESASTNQTSMYLCASSSRAPYYEQYFGPGTRLTVT.